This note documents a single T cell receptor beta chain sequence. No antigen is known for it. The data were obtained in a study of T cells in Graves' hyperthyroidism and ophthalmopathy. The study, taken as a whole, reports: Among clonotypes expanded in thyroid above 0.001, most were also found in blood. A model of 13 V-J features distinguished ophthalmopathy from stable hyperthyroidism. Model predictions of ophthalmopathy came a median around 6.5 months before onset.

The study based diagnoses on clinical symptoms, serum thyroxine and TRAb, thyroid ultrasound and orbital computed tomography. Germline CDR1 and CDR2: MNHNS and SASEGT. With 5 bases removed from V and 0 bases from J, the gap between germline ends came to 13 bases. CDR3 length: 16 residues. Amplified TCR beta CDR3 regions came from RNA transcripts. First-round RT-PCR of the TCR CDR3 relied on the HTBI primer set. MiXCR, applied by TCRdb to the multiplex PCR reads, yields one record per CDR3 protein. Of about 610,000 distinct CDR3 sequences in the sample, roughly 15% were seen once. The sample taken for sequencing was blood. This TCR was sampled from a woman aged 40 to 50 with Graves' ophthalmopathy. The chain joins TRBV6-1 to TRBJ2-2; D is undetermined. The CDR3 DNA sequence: TGTGCCAGCAGTCCCTATGGATCCGCGAACACCGGGGAGCTGTTTTTT. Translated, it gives CASSPYGSANTGELFF.